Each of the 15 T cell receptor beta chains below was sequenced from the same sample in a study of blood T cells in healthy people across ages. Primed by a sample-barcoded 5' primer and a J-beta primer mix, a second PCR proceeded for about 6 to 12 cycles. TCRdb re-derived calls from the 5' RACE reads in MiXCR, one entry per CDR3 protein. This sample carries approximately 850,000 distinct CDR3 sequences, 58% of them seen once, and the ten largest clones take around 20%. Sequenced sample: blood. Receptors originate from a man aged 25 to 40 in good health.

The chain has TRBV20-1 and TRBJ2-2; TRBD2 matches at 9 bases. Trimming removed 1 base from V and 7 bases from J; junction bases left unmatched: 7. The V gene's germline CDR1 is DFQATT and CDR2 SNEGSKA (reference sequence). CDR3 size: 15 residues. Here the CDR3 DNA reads TGCAGTGCTAGAGCCCTAGCGGGGTCGGGCGGGGAGCTGTTTTTT. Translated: CSARALAGSGGELFF.

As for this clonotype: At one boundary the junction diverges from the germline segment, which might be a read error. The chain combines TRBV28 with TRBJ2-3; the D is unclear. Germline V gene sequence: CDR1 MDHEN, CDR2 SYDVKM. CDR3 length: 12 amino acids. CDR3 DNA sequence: TGTGCTAGCAGACCTAACCACGATACGCAGTATTTT. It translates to CASRPNHDTQYF. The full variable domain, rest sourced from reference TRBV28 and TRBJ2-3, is DVKVTQSSRYLVKRTGEKVFLECVQDMDHENMFWYRQDPGLGLRLIYFSYDVKMKEKGDIPEGYSVSREKKERFSLILESASTNQTSMYLCASRPNHDTQYFGPGTRLTVL.

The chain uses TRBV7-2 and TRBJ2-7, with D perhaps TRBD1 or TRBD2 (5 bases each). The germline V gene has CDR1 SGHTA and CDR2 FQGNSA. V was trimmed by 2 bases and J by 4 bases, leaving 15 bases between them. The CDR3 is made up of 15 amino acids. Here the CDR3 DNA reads TGTGCCAGCAGCTTATTTTCCGGGACGGGATACGAGCAGTACTTC. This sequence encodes CASSLFSGTGYEQYF.

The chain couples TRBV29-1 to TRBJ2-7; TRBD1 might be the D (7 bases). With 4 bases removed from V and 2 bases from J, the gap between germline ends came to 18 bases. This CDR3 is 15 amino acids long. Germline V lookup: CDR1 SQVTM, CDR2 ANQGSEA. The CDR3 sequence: CSVVGGTAVTYEQYF. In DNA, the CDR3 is TGCAGCGTTGTCGGAGGGACAGCCGTTACCTACGAGCAGTACTTC.

CDR3 region: CASSLSGDGELFF. CDR3 coding DNA: TGTGCCAGCAGTTTGTCGGGGGACGGGGAGCTGTTTTTT. The chain joins TRBV6-2 or TRBV6-3 to TRBJ2-2, with TRBD2 as a possible D gene (6 bases). V lost 4 bases, J lost 7 bases, and 10 bases lay in between. There are 13 residues in the CDR3. Germline CDR1 is MNHEY and CDR2 is SVGEGT.

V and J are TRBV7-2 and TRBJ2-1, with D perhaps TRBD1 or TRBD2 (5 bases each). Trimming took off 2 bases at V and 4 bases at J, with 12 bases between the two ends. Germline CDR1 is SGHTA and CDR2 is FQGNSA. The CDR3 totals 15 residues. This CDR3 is CASSLLGVGYNEQFF. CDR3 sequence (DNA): TGTGCCAGCAGCTTACTGGGGGTTGGATACAATGAGCAGTTCTTC.

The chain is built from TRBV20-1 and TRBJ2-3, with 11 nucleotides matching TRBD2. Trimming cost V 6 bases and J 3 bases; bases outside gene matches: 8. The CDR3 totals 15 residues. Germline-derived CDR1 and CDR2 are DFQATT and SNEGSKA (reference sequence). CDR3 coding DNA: TGCAGTGCCAATCCTAGCGGGGGGCTAACAGATACGCAGTATTTT. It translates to CSANPSGGLTDTQYF.

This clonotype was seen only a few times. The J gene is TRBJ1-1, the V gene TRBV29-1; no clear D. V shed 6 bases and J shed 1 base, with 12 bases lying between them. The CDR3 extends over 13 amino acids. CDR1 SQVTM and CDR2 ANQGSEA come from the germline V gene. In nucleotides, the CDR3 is TGCAGCGTGGCTGACGTCGGGAACACTGAAGCTTTCTTT. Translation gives CSVADVGNTEAFF. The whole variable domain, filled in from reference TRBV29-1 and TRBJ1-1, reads SAVISQKPSRDICQRGTSLTIQCQVDSQVTMMFWYRQQPGQSLTLIATANQGSEATYESGFVIDKFPISRPNLTFSTLTVSNMSPEDSSIYLCSVADVGNTEAFFGQGTRLTVV.

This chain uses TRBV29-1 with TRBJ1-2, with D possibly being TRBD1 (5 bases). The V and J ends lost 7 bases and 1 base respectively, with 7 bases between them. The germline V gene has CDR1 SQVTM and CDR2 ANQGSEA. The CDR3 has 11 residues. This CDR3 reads CSATVNYGYTF. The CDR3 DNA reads TGCAGCGCGACAGTTAACTATGGCTACACCTTC. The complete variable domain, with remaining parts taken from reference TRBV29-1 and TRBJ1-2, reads SAVISQKPSRDICQRGTSLTIQCQVDSQVTMMFWYRQQPGQSLTLIATANQGSEATYESGFVIDKFPISRPNLTFSTLTVSNMSPEDSSIYLCSATVNYGYTFGSGTRLTVV.

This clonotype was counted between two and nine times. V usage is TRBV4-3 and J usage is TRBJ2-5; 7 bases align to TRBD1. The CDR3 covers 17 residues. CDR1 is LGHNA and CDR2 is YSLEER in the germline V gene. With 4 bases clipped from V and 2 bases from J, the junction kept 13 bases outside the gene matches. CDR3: CASSRTTYQQGQETQYF. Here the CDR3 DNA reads TGCGCCAGCAGCCGGACCACCTATCAACAGGGGCAAGAGACCCAGTACTTC.

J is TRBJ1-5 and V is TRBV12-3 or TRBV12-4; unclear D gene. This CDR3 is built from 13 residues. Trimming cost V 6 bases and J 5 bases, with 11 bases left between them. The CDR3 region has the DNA TGTGCCAGCAGACTTAGTGGAGATCAGCCCCAGCATTTT. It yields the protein CASRLSGDQPQHF.

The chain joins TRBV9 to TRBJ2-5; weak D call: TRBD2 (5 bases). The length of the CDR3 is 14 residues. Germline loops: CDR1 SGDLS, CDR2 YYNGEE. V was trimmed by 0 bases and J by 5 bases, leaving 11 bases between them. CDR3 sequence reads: CASSVDPRAETQYF. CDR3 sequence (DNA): TGTGCCAGCAGCGTAGATCCGAGGGCCGAGACCCAGTACTTC.

The DNA of the CDR3 is TGCAGTGCCACGATGCCAGACGGGGGTGCTTACAATGAGCAGTTCTTC. Protein: CSATMPDGGAYNEQFF. The V gene is TRBV20-1, the J gene TRBJ2-1; D is perhaps TRBD2 (6 bases). The CDR3 is 16 amino acids. V was cut by 6 bases and J by 4 bases, with 22 bases left in between. Looked up from germline, CDR1 is DFQATT and CDR2 is SNEGSKA (reference sequence).

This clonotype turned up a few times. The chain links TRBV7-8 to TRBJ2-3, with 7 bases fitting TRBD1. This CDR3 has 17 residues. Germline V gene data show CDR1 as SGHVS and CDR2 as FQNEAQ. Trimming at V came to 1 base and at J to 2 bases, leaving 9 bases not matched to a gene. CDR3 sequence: CASSLGLAGGVTDTQYF. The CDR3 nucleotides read TGTGCCAGCAGCTTAGGATTGGCAGGGGGAGTCACAGATACGCAGTATTTT.

Written as DNA, the CDR3 is TGCAGTGCCAGGAGGACGGGTAGCAATCAGCCCCAGCATTTT. This codes for CSARRTGSNQPQHF. The rearrangement joins TRBV20-1 to TRBJ1-5; no firm D call. Trimming left V 6 bases short and J 0 bases short, with 12 bases between. CDR1 and CDR2 from the germline V gene are DFQATT and SNEGSKA (reference sequence). The CDR3 sequence is 14 residues long.